Following are 9 T cell receptor beta chains from one sample sequenced in a study of T cell clonality in common variable immunodeficiency. Produced via immunoSEQ multiplex PCR; TCRdb's table is partial and in-frame only. The data show approximately 40,000 clones, with none appearing a single time. Material for sequencing was peripheral blood mononuclear cells. The receptors were sampled from a person aged 18-70 years in good health.

This clone was observed at least ten times. Read coverage stops 3 residues before the CDR3 terminus; the germline J gene supplies the remainder. The chain is built from TRBV5-1 and TRBJ2-7; possible D gene TRBD2, 5 bases. Germline lookup yields CDR1 SGHRS and CDR2 YFSETQ. The CDR3 contains 16 residues. V was pared by 0 bases and J by 1 base, with 14 bases between. CDR3 region: CASSLARGVRSYEQYF. Partial CDR3 DNA: TGCGCCAGCAGCTTGGCCCGGGGTGTAAGGTCCTACGAG.

In its sample, this clone was seen a few times. The CDR3 extends 3 residues past the end of the read, so its final part is completed from the germline J gene. This chain connects TRBV11-3 to TRBJ2-7; a possible D gene is TRBD2 (5 bases). Germline V gene sequence: CDR1 SGHNT, CDR2 YENEEA. Between the trimmed V and J ends, which lost 8 bases and 4 bases, there was a span of 15 bases. This CDR3 has 13 residues. Incomplete CDR3 DNA: TGTGCCAGCTCCGGGGTTTCTTGGTACGAG. This sequence encodes CASSGVSWYE. The whole CDR3 sequence reads CASSGVSWYEQYF.

This clone was seen ten or more times. The missing CDR3 end, 3 residues past where the read stops, is filled in from the germline J gene. The V call is TRBV2, the J call TRBJ2-5; 7 bases are a match to TRBD1. This CDR3 region has 14 residues. From germline, CDR1 is SNHLY and CDR2 FYNNEI. V gave up 4 bases and J gave up 2 bases; unmatched junction bases: 4. The CDR3 DNA, read in part, is TGTGCCAGCAGTGGTGACAGGGCACAAGAGACC. This translates into CASSGDRAQET. The entire CDR3 protein reads CASSGDRAQETQYF.

At least ten counts were recorded for this clone. With the read ending 3 residues before the CDR3 end, the germline J gene is used to fill in that end. The V and J genes are TRBV5-1 and TRBJ2-3; TRBD2 matches 14 bases. CDR3 length: 18 residues. Germline V gene sequence: CDR1 SGHRS, CDR2 YFSETQ. V shed 4 bases and J 0 bases; nucleotides not matched to a gene: 7. CDR3 DNA (partial): TGCGCCAGCAGCCCGGGACTAGCGGGGGCAACTAGCACAGATACG. This translates into CASSPGLAGATSTDT. The full-length CDR3 reads as CASSPGLAGATSTDTQYF.

About this clone itself: The DNA ends 3 residues before the CDR3 does, and the rest of the CDR3 is filled in from the germline J gene. The chain couples TRBV20-1 to TRBJ2-5; 9 nucleotides line up with TRBD1. The J segment lost 3 bases and the V segment lost 2 bases, leaving 7 bases of the junction unmatched. The CDR3 sequence is 15 residues long. Germline CDR1 reads DFQATT; CDR2 reads SNEGSKA (reference sequence). The CDR3 DNA, read in part, is TGCAGTGCTAGACCCGCGGACAGGGGAAAAGAGACC. Protein: CSARPADRGKET. The whole CDR3 protein is CSARPADRGKETQYF.

This clone was recorded many times. The read halts 3 residues ahead of the CDR3 end, with the missing end drawn from the germline J gene. The chain employs TRBV2 and TRBJ2-5; D is uncertain. V gave up 5 bases and J gave up 2 bases, with 9 bases separating them. The germline V gene has CDR1 SNHLY and CDR2 FYNNEI. CDR3 size: 13 residues. CDR3 sequence: CASSMTRQETQYF. The part of the CDR3 DNA that was read is TGTGCCAGCAGTATGACAAGACAAGAGACC.

This clone was seen ten or more times. Sequencing ends 3 residues short of the CDR3 end; the germline J gene provides the rest. J is TRBJ2-3 and V is TRBV6-1; 7 bases map to TRBD1. The CDR3 has 15 amino acids. The V gene's germline CDR1 is MNHNS and CDR2 SASEGT. The junction had 5 bases not matched to a gene; V was cut back by 4 bases and J by 1 base. CDR3 protein: CASSGRDRGTDTQYF. The sequenced part of the CDR3 DNA is TGTGCCAGCAGTGGCCGGGACAGAGGCACAGATACG.

The sample holds a few counts of this clone. The DNA ends 3 residues before the CDR3 does, and the rest of the CDR3 is filled in from the germline J gene. The chain uses TRBV18 and TRBJ2-2; a possible D gene is TRBD1 (6 bases). Trimming shortened V by 1 base and J by 4 bases, and 10 bases separated the two germline ends. The CDR3 has 15 amino acids. From germline, CDR1 is KGHSH and CDR2 LQKENI. CDR3 bases read: TGTGCCAGCTCACCACGGCAGGGGAGCACCGGGGAG. This sequence encodes CASSPRQGSTGE. The full CDR3 is CASSPRQGSTGELFF.

A remark on this clone: The read comes to an end 3 residues before the CDR3 does, leaving the germline J gene to fill in the end. The chain recombines TRBV5-1 with TRBJ2-2; a possible D gene is TRBD2 (6 bases). Trimming took off 0 bases at V and 2 bases at J, with 14 bases between the two ends. Per the germline V gene, CDR1 is SGHRS and CDR2 is YFSETQ. The CDR3 loop spans 17 amino acids. Here the CDR3 reads CASSLAGGGVNTGELFF. CDR3 DNA, as far as it was read: TGCGCCAGCAGCTTGGCCGGGGGTGGCGTTAACACCGGGGAG.